These 15 T cell receptor beta chains were sequenced from one sample in a study of radiotherapy plus CTLA-4 blockade in lung cancer. The method was immunoSEQ multiplex PCR; TCRdb's version includes in-frame clones alone and lacks a portion of them. The data show approximately 49,000 clones, with roughly 81% seen just once and 25% to 35% held by the top ten. Here the sequenced sample was peripheral blood, taken from a patient treated with radiotherapy plus ipilimumab. The receptors here all came from a human donor with non-small cell lung cancer whose response to radiotherapy plus ipilimumab could not be evaluated.

The J gene is TRBJ2-7, the V gene TRBV6-5; a weak D match, TRBD1 (5 bases). The CDR3 totals 16 residues. Germline V CDR1 and CDR2: MNHEY, SVGAGI. Trimming removed 4 bases from V and 2 bases from J, with 18 bases in between. In DNA form, the CDR3 reads TGTGCCAGCAGTTTGGTGACAGTATCGGACCCCTACGAGCAGTACTTC. Its protein is CASSLVTVSDPYEQYF.

This chain links TRBV7-3 with TRBJ2-1, with 11 bases identical to TRBD2. Germline assignment: CDR1 SGHTA and CDR2 FQGTGA. V gave up 0 bases and J gave up 6 bases; unmatched junction bases: 7. The CDR3 length is 17 residues. The CDR3 nucleotides read TGTGCCAGCAGCTTAACCCCCGGGACTAGCGGCCTCAATGAGCAGTTCTTC. Protein: CASSLTPGTSGLNEQFF.

The gene calls are TRBV7-9 and TRBJ1-1; unclear D gene. CDR3 length: 15 amino acids. CDR1 and CDR2 (germline): SEHNR, FQNEAQ (reference sequence). The V end lost 5 bases, the J end lost 1 base, and 14 bases lay between the germline ends. This CDR3 is CASSTLPFGNTEAFF. The CDR3 nucleotides read TGTGCCAGCAGCACTCTTCCCTTTGGGAACACTGAAGCTTTCTTT.

The V and J genes are TRBV9 and TRBJ1-5; the D gene is possibly TRBD1 (6 bases). The V gene lost 4 bases and the J gene lost 5 bases, with 13 bases spanning the gap. This CDR3 contains 14 residues. Germline-derived CDR1 and CDR2 are SGDLS and YYNGEE. CDR3 region: CASSSTQGDQPQHF. DNA for the CDR3: TGTGCCAGCAGCTCAACACAGGGAGATCAGCCCCAGCATTTT.

This chain connects TRBV9 to TRBJ2-1; TRBD2 aligns across 12 bases. Germline V CDR1 and CDR2: SGDLS, YYNGEE. V lost 0 bases, J lost 12 bases, and 7 bases stayed unmatched. This CDR3 region has 15 residues. CDR3 residues: CASSVGLAGGVGQFF. The DNA for the CDR3 is TGTGCCAGCAGCGTAGGCCTAGCGGGAGGGGTGGGGCAGTTCTTC.

The V call is TRBV5-1, the J call TRBJ1-3, with 7 bases aligning to TRBD1. Germline V CDR1 and CDR2: SGHRS, YFSETQ. J lost 4 bases, V lost 8 bases, and 9 bases had no gene match. The CDR3 consists of 14 residues. The CDR3 nucleotides are TGCGCCAGTCAATTGGAGGGACAGGGAAACACCATATATTTT. It specifies CASQLEGQGNTIYF.

This clone was found once. This sequence joins TRBV7-3 and TRBJ2-2; D possibly corresponds to TRBD1 (5 bases). Germline lookup yields CDR1 SGHTA and CDR2 FQGTGA. V lost 3 bases, J lost 5 bases, and 7 bases lay in between. The length of the CDR3 is 13 residues. The CDR3 region has the DNA TGTGCCAGCAGCTTGGCAGGGACCGGGGAGCTGTTTTTT. Translated: CASSLAGTGELFF.

This clone has just one count. V and J are TRBV27 and TRBJ1-1; TRBD1 aligns across 7 bases. The CDR3 has 14 residues. J gave up 7 bases and V 1 base, and 6 bases lay outside the gene matches. From germline, CDR1 is MNHEY and CDR2 SMNVEV (reference sequence). The CDR3 coding sequence is TGTGCCAGCAGTTTATTGGGACAGCCTATTGAAGCTTTCTTT. Protein product: CASSLLGQPIEAFF.

The rearrangement joins TRBV5-1 to TRBJ2-5; 7 nucleotides agree with TRBD2. The germline gives CDR1 SGHRS, CDR2 YFSETQ. This CDR3 is 15 amino acids long. Germline trimming cut 4 bases from V and 2 bases from J; bases unmatched to any gene: 8. The CDR3 region is CASSPTTAGQETQYF. CDR3 coding DNA: TGCGCCAGCAGCCCAACTACAGCGGGACAAGAGACCCAGTACTTC.

J is TRBJ2-1 and V is TRBV11-3; 11 bases match TRBD2. This CDR3 region has 17 residues. The germline V gene encodes CDR1 SGHNT and CDR2 YENEEA. Unmatched junction bases numbered 11, after V lost 5 bases and J lost 5 bases. The CDR3 nucleotides read TGTGCCAGCAGCCCTCGCCAGACTAGCGGGAAAAACAATGAGCAGTTCTTC. Translation: CASSPRQTSGKNNEQFF.

The chain carries TRBV5-1 and TRBJ2-5; 9 bases line up with TRBD2. V trimming: 5 bases; J trimming: 5 bases; junction bases outside the gene matches: 10. This CDR3 region has 15 residues. Germline CDR1 SGHRS, CDR2 YFSETQ. CDR3 protein: CASRWGGRASETQYF. The CDR3 bases are TGCGCCAGCAGATGGGGCGGGAGGGCTAGTGAGACCCAGTACTTC.

The V gene is TRBV7-9, the J gene TRBJ1-2, with 7 bases fitting TRBD1. Germline CDR1 is SEHNR and CDR2 is FQNEAQ (reference sequence). V lost 4 bases and J lost 4; bases outside the gene matches: 6. The CDR3 consists of 14 residues. This CDR3 is CASSSADRAYGYTF. The CDR3 region has the DNA TGTGCCAGCAGCTCGGCCGACAGGGCCTATGGCTACACCTTC.

This chain joins TRBV4-2 and TRBJ2-7; the match to TRBD2 covers 10 bases. The germline CDR1 and CDR2 sequences are LGHNA and YNFKEQ. This CDR3 has 16 residues. The V gene end was trimmed by 4 bases and the J gene end by 5 bases; junction bases not matched to a gene: 11. CDR3 nucleotides: TGTGCCAGCAGCCCGTTGGTACTAGCGGGAAACCACGAGCAGTACTTC. Translated: CASSPLVLAGNHEQYF.

V gene TRBV7-2 combines with J gene TRBJ1-2; D is unclear. The germline V gene has CDR1 SGHTA and CDR2 FQGNSA. This CDR3 region has 15 residues. Trimming cost V 3 bases and J 2 bases, with 13 bases left between them. The CDR3 sequence: CASSLGPRLNYGYTF. The DNA of the CDR3 is TGTGCCAGCAGCTTGGGCCCTCGCCTCAACTATGGCTACACCTTC.

This chain uses TRBV19 with TRBJ2-7; 9 bases align to TRBD1. This CDR3 region has 13 residues. Germline V gives CDR1 LNHDA, CDR2 SQIVND (reference sequence). With V trimmed by 8 bases and J by 5 bases, 7 bases remained unmatched. The CDR3 here is CASDPGQGHEQYF. The CDR3 nucleotides are TGTGCCAGTGACCCGGGACAGGGCCACGAGCAGTACTTC.